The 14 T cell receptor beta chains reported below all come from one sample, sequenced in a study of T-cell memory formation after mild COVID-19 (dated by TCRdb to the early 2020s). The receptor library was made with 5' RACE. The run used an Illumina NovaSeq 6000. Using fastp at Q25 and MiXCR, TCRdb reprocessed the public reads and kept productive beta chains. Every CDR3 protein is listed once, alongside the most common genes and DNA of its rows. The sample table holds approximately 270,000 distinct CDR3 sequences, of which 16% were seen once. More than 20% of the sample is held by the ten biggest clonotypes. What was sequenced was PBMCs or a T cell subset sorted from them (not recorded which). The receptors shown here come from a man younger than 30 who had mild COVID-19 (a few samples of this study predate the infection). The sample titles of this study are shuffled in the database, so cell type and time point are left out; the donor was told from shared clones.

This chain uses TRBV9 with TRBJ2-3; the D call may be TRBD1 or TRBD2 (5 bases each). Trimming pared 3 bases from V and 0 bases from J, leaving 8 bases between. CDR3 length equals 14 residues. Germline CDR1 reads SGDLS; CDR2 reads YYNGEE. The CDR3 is CASSGGVSTDTQYF. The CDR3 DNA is TGTGCCAGCAGCGGAGGGGTGAGCACAGATACGCAGTATTTT.

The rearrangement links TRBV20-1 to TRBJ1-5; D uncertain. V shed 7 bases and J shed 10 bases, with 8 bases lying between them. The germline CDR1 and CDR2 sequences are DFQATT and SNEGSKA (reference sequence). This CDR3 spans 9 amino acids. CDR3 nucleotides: TGCAGTGTGAGTCAACCCCAGCATTTT. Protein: CSVSQPQHF.

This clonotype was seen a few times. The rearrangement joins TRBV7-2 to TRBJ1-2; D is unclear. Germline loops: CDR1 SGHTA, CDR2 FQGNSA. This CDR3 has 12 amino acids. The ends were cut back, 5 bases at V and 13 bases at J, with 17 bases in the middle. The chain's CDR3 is CASSPRLNSGTF. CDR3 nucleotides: TGTGCCAGCAGCCCCAGACTTAATTCGGGCACCTTC. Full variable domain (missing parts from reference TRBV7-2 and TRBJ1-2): GAGVSQSPSNKVTEKGKDVELRCDPISGHTALYWYRQSLGQGLEFLIYFQGNSAPDKSGLPSDRFSAERTGGSVSTLTIQRTQQEDSAVYLCASSPRLNSGTFGSGTRLTVV.

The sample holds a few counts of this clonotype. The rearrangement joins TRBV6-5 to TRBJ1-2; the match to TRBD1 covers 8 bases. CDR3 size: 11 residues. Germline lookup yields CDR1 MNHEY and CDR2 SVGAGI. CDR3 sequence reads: CAVTGGYGYTF. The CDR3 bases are TGTGCAGTAACAGGGGGATATGGCTACACCTTC.

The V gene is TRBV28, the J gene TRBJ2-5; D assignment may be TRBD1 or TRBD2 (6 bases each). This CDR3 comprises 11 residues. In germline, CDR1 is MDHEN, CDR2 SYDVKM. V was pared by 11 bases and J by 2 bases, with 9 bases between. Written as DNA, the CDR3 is TGTGCCTCGGGGGCGCAAGAGACCCAGTACTTC. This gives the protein CASGAQETQYF.

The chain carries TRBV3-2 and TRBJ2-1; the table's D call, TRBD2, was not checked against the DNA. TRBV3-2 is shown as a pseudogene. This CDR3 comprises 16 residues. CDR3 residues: CASSPRLAGGKDEQFF. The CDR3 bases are TGTGCCAGCAGCCCTCGACTAGCGGGGGGTAAAGATGAGCAGTTCTTC.

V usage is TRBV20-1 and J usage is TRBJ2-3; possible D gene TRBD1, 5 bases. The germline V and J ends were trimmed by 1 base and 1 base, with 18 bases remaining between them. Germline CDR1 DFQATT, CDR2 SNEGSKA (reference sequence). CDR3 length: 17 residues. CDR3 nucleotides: TGCAGTGCTAGAGCATCAGGCAGGGTAGGGGGCACAGATACGCAGTATTTT. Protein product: CSARASGRVGGTDTQYF.

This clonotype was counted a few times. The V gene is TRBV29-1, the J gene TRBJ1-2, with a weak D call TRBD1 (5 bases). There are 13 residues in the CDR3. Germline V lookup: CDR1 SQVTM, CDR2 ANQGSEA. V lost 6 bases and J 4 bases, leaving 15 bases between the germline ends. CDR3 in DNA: TGCAGCGTCCGTACTGACAGTATCTATGGCTACACCTTC. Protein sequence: CSVRTDSIYGYTF.

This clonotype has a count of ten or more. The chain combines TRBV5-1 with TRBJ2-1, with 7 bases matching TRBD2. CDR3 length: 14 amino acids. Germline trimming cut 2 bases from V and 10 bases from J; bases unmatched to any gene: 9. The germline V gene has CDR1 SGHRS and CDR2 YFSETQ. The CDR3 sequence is CASSFREASWEQFF. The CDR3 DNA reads TGCGCCAGCAGCTTCCGGGAGGCCTCTTGGGAGCAGTTCTTC.

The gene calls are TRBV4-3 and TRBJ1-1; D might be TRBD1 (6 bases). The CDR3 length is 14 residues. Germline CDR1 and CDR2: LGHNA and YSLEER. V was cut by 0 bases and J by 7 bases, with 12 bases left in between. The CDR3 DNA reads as TGCGCCAGCAGCCAAGATCTGGGGGCCCTTGAAGCTTTCTTT. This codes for CASSQDLGALEAFF.

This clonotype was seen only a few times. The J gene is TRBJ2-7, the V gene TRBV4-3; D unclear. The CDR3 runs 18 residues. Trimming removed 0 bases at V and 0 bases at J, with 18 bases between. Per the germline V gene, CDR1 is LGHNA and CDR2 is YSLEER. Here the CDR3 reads CASSQDAPKYSSSYEQYF. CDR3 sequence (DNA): TGCGCCAGCAGCCAAGATGCCCCCAAATACTCGAGCTCCTACGAGCAGTACTTC.

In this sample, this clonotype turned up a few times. The CDR3 bases are TGTGCCAGCAGCGGACAGGGCAAACTGTTTTTT. Translating it yields CASSGQGKLFF. The chain joins TRBV5-6 to TRBJ1-4; 8 bases map to TRBD1. This CDR3 contains 11 residues. After removal of 4 bases from V and 11 bases from J, the junction contained 1 base not matched to a gene. Per the germline V gene, CDR1 is SGHDT and CDR2 is YYEEEE.

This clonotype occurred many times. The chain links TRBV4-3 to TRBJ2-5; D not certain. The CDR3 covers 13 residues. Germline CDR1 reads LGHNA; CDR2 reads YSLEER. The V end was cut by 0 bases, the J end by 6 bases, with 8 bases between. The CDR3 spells CASSQEVFQTQYF. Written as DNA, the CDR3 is TGCGCCAGCAGCCAAGAGGTATTCCAGACCCAGTACTTC.

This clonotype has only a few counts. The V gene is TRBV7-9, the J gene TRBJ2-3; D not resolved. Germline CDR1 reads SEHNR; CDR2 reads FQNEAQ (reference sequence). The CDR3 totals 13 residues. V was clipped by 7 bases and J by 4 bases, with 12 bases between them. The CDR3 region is CASTQTGADTQYF. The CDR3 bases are TGTGCCAGCACCCAGACCGGTGCAGATACGCAGTATTTT.